Listed below are T cell receptor beta chains from one sample, sequenced in a study of beta chain features in type 1 diabetes. Profiled with immunoSEQ multiplex PCR; TCRdb holds only in-frame clones, not every one. The data contain about 140,000 clones, 6.5% to 8.5% of them seen just once; the ten biggest clones take up around 1.5%. The sample taken for sequencing was central memory CD4+ T cells from blood. These receptors were collected from a woman aged 25 to 45 in good health. CDR3s include the opening cysteine and the closing phenylalanine or tryptophan. Fields, in order: J gene, V gene, CDR3 protein.

TRBJ1-2,TRBV6-6,CASSSPGQGAPGYTF
TRBJ2-1,TRBV4-2,CASSPSATYNEQFF
TRBJ2-1,TRBV5-1,CASSTLTSGRDGEQFF
TRBJ1-1,TRBV15,CATSLGQRTTEAFF
TRBJ2-2,TRBV7-7,CASSLSPGANTGELFF
TRBJ1-5,TRBV19,CASSALREVNQPQHF
TRBJ2-5,TRBV7-9,CASNTGTGIWETQYF
TRBJ2-5,TRBV5-1,CASSLQGGETQYF
TRBJ2-1,TRBV21-1,CASSKVAAGALGNEQFF
TRBJ2-5,TRBV7-3,CASSSGPQETQYF
TRBJ1-1,TRBV2,CASSEWGMDTEAFF
TRBJ1-4,TRBV15,CATSREGRASEKLFF
TRBJ2-1,TRBV29-1,CSVVQQGPYNEQFF
TRBJ2-3,TRBV11-2,CASSARTSVNTQYF
TRBJ2-7,TRBV21-1,CASSKEDSHYEQYF
TRBJ2-3,TRBV14,CASSQAATSDADTQYF
TRBJ1-2,TRBV28,CASSVTSQGGYGYTF
TRBJ2-3,TRBV18,CASSPSTGTDTQYF
TRBJ2-3,TRBV28,CASSLSGPQDTQYF
TRBJ2-7,TRBV5-1,CASSLGQRESNEQYF
TRBJ2-7,TRBV29-1,CSVALTASYEQYF
TRBJ2-2,TRBV4-2,CASSKLAGSTNTGELFF
TRBJ2-1,TRBV4-2,CASSRESSGSYNEQFF
TRBJ2-2,TRBV7-3,CASRSGSRTGELFF
TRBJ1-1,TRBV18,CASSSTAANTEAFF
TRBJ2-3,TRBV4-2,CASSQDYTSSTDTQYF
TRBJ2-1,TRBV10-3,CAISESARGNNEQFF
TRBJ2-3,TRBV7-9,CASSPRTSASDTQYF
TRBJ1-1,TRBV7-3,CASSLQGNTEAFF